The 5 T cell receptor beta chains below come from one sample, sequenced in a study of T cell responses to AZD1222 COVID-19 vaccine. Assay: immunoSEQ multiplex PCR; the TCRdb copy retains only in-frame clones and omits some. The sample records fewer than 110,000 clones, around 84% being singletons. Sequences were derived from peripheral blood, sampled on day 0 of AZD1222 vaccination. The receptors here all came from an adult in good health.

The genes are TRBV27 and TRBJ1-6; TRBD1 is a possible D gene (5 bases). The CDR3 covers 16 residues. Germline lookup yields CDR1 MNHEY and CDR2 SMNVEV (reference sequence). Trimming removed 0 bases at V and 7 bases at J, with 13 bases between. This chain's CDR3 is CASSLSSRERNSPLHF. For the CDR3, the DNA is TGTGCCAGCAGTTTATCGTCCAGGGAAAGAAATTCACCCCTCCACTTT.

The chain combines TRBV9 with TRBJ2-5; D might be TRBD1 (6 bases). Trimming left V 3 bases short and J 5 bases short, with 14 bases between. The V gene's germline CDR1 is SGDLS and CDR2 YYNGEE. CDR3 size: 14 residues. The CDR3 DNA follows: TGTGCCAGCAGCGCGTCAACAGGGCACGAGACCCAGTACTTC. Translated: CASSASTGHETQYF.

V gene TRBV2 combines with J gene TRBJ1-6; 7 bases fit TRBD1. The germline V gene encodes CDR1 SNHLY and CDR2 FYNNEI. The CDR3 has 14 amino acids. V was clipped by 5 bases and J by 8 bases; unmatched bases: 6. The CDR3 DNA reads TGTGCCAGCAGTTACAGGGGTGGGGATTCACCCCTCCACTTT. Translating gives CASSYRGGDSPLHF.

This rearrangement joins TRBV7-6 to TRBJ2-2; TRBD2 matches at 9 bases. There are 13 residues in the CDR3. CDR1 is SGHVS and CDR2 is FNYEAQ in the germline V gene. V was pared by 11 bases and J by 3 bases, with 4 bases of the junction left unmatched. CDR3 in amino acids: CAGTSGHTGELFF. In DNA, the CDR3 is TGTGCCGGAACTAGCGGGCACACCGGGGAGCTGTTTTTT.

This chain joins TRBV7-2 and TRBJ2-7; unclear D gene. The CDR3 has 16 amino acids. Per the germline V gene, CDR1 is SGHTA and CDR2 is FQGNSA. V shed 1 base and J shed 0 bases, with 13 bases lying between them. The CDR3 loop reads CASSLVRYLSSYEQYF. The DNA for the CDR3 is TGTGCCAGCAGCTTAGTGCGCTACCTTAGCTCCTACGAGCAGTACTTC.